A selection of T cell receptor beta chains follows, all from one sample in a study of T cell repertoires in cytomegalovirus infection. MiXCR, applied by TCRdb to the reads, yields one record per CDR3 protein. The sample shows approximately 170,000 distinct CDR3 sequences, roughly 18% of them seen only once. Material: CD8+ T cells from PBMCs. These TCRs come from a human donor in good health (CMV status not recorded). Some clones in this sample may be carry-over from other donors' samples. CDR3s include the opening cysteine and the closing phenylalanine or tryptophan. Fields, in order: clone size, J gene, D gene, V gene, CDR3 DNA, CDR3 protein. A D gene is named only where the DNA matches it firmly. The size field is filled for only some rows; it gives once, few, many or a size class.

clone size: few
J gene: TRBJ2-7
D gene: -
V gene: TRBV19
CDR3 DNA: TGTGCCAGTAGTAGAACAGACCGCTCCTACGAGCAGTACTTC
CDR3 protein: CASSRTDRSYEQYF

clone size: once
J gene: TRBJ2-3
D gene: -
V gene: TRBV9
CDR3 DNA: TGTGCCAGCGGGAGGACAGCCTTAACAGATACGCAGTATTTT
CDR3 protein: CASGRTALTDTQYF

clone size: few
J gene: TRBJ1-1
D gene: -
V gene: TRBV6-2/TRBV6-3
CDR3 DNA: TGTGCCAGCAAGGGCCTGAGTGCTGAAGCTTTCTTT
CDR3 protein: CASKGLSAEAFF

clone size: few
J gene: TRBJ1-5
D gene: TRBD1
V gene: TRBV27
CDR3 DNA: TGTGCCAGCAGTTCCGGGACAGGGCTTCAGCCCCAGCATTTT
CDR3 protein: CASSSGTGLQPQHF

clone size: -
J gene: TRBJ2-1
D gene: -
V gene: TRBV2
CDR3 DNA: TGTGCCAGCAGTGAAGCGGCCCGGAGGTGGAGCTCCTACAATGAGCAGTTCTTC
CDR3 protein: CASSEAARRWSSYNEQFF

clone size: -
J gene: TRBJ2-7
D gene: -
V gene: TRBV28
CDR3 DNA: TGTGCCAGCAGTCAGGGGCGGCCGTACGAGCAGTACTTC
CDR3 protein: CASSQGRPYEQYF

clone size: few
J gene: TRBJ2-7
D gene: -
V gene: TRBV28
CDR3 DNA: TGTGCCACCGCTGTGGGCAGGGGTTACGAGCAGTACTTC
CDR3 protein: CATAVGRGYEQYF

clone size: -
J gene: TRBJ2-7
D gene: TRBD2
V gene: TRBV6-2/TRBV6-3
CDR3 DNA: TGTGCCAGCAGTACCCGACTAGCGATCTACGAGCAGTACTTC
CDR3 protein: CASSTRLAIYEQYF

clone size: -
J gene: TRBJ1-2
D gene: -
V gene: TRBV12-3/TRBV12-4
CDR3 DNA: TGTGCCAGCAGTGGTACAGGTTTAGCTAACTATGGCTACACCTTC
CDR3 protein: CASSGTGLANYGYTF

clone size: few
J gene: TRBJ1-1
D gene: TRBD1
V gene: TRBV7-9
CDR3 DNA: TGTGCCAGCAGCGCTTGGGACAGGGGAGGCACTGAAGCTTTCTTT
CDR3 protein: CASSAWDRGGTEAFF

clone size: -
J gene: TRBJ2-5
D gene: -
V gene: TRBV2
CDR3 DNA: TGTGCCAGCCTGGGGAGACTCCAAGAGACCCAGTACTTC
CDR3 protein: CASLGRLQETQYF

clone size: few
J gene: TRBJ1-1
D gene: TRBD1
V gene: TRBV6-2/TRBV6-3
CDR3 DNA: TGTGCCAGCAGCCTAAACAGGGGGCTCACTGAAGCTTTCTTT
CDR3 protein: CASSLNRGLTEAFF

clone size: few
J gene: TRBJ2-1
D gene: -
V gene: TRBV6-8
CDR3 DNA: TGTGCCAGCAGTTACGAGGGGGGGGGAACTTGGAAGGAGCAGTTCTTC
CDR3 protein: CASSYEGGGTWKEQFF

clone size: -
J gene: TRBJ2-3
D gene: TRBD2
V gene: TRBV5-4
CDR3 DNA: TGTGCCAGCAGCTTCCGACTAGCGGGGGATAGGGATACGCAGTATTTT
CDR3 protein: CASSFRLAGDRDTQYF

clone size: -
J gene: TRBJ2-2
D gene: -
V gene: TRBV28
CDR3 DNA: TGTGCCACCGGGTGGTCCGACACCGGGGAGCTGTTTTTT
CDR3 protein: CATGWSDTGELFF

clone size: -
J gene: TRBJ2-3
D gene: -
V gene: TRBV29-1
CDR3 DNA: TGCAGCGGGTCGGAAGGCACAGATACGCAGTATTTT
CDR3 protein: CSGSEGTDTQYF

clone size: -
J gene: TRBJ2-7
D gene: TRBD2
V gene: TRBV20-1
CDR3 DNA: TGCAGTGCTAGAAGCGGGAGCTCCTACGAGCAGTACTTC
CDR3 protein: CSARSGSSYEQYF

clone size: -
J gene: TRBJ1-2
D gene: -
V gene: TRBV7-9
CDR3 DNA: TGTGCCAGCAGCTTCGCCGCTGTCAACTATGGCTACACCTTC
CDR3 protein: CASSFAAVNYGYTF

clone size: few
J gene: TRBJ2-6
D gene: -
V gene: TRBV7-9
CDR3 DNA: TGTGCCAGCAGCCGCGATGGGTTCTCTGGGGCCAACGTCCTGACTTTC
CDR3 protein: CASSRDGFSGANVLTF

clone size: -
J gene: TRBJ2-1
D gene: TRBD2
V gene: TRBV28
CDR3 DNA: TGTGCCAGCAGTTTGACTAGCGGGAGGGCATATGAGCAGTTCTTC
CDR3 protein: CASSLTSGRAYEQFF

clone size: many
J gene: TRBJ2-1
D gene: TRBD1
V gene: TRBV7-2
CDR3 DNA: TGTGCCAGCAGCCCCCGGGACAGGGGAGGCAATGAGCAGTTCTTC
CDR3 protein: CASSPRDRGGNEQFF

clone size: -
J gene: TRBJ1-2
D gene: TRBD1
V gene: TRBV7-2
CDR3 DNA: TGTGCCAGCAGCCCGAGACCGGGACAGGGGGGCTATGGCTACACCTTC
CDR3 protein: CASSPRPGQGGYGYTF

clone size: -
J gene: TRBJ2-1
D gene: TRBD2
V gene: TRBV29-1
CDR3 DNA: TGCAGCGTTGAAGAAGCGGGGAGCTCCTACAATGAGCAGTTCTTC
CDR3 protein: CSVEEAGSSYNEQFF

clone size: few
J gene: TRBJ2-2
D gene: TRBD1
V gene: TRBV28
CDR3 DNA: TGTGCCAGCAGCCATCCAATGGGACAGGGGATCGGGGAGCTGTTTTTT
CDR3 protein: CASSHPMGQGIGELFF

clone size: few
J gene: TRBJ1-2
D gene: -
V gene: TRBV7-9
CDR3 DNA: TGTGCCAGCAGCCCACCGGGGGCCCCTACCTATGGCTACACCTTC
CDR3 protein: CASSPPGAPTYGYTF

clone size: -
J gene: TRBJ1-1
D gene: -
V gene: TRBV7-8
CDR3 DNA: TGTGCCAGCAGCCTCAGGGACACTGAAGCTTTCTTT
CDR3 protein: CASSLRDTEAFF

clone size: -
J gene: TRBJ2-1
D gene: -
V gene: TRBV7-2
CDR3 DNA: TGTGCCAGCAGCCTAAATAAGCGGGATGAGCAGTTCTTC
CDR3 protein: CASSLNKRDEQFF

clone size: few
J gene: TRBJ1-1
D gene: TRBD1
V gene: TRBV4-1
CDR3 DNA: TGCGCCAGCAGCCAACACGGGGACAGGGGGCTCCCTGAAGCTTTCTTT
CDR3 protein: CASSQHGDRGLPEAFF

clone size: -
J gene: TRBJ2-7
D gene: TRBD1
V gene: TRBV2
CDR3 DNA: TGTGCCAGCAGTATGGGGACAGGGGTAAACGAGCAGTACTTC
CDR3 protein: CASSMGTGVNEQYF

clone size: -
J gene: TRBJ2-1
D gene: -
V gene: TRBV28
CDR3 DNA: TGTGCCAGCAGTTCCAATCCCTACAATGAGCAGTTCTTC
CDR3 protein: CASSSNPYNEQFF

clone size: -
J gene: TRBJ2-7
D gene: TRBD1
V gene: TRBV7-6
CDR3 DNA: TGTGCCAGCAGCTTAACGGACAGGGGGCGAGGCGAGCAGTACTTC
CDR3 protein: CASSLTDRGRGEQYF

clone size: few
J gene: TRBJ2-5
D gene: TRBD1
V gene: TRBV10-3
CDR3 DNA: TGTGCCAGCAGCGACAGGGATTCAGAGACCCAGTACTTC
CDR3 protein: CASSDRDSETQYF

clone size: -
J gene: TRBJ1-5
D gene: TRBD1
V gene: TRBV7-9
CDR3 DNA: TGTGCCAGCAGCCCGGACAGGGCGTTTGGCCAGCCCCAGCATTTT
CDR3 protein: CASSPDRAFGQPQHF

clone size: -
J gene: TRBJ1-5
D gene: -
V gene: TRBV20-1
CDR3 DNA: TGCAGTGCTGCCTTCGACGGGTATAGCAATCAGCCCCAGCATTTT
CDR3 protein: CSAAFDGYSNQPQHF

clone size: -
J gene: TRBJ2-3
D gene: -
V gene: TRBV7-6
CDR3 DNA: TGTGCCAGCAGCTTGTCGGCAGACACAGATACGCAGTATTTT
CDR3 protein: CASSLSADTDTQYF

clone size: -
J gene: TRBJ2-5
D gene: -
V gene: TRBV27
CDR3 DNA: TGTGCCAGCAGTCTGGGCGGGGCGGGGACCCAGTACTTC
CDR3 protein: CASSLGGAGTQYF

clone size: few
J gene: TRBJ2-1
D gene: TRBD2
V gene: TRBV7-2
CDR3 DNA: TGTGCCAGCAGCAGACTAGCGGGGGGCTCCTACAATGAGCAGTTCTTC
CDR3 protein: CASSRLAGGSYNEQFF

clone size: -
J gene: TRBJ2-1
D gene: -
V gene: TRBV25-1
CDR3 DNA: TGTGCCAGCAGAGAAGCCAAGGGGCAGTTCTTC
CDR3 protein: CASREAKGQFF

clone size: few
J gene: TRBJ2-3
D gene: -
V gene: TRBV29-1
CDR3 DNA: TGCAGCCTTGATAAGAGGTGGGGCGCAGATACGCAGTATTTT
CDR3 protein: CSLDKRWGADTQYF

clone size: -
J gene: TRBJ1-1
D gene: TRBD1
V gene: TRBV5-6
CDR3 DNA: TGTGCCAGCAGCCCCGGGACAGCATTTGAAGCTTTCTTT
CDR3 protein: CASSPGTAFEAFF

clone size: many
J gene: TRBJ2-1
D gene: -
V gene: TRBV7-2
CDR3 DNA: TGTGCCAGCAGCTCCCCACGAGAGCAGTTCTTC
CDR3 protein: CASSSPREQFF

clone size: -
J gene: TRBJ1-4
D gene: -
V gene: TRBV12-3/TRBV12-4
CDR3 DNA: TGTGCCAGCAGTTACCCTCAGGGGCCCATTAATGAAAAACTGTTTTTT
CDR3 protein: CASSYPQGPINEKLFF

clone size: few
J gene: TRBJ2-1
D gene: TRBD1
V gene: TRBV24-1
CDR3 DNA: TGTGCCACCAGTGGCTACAGGGGGCGGAATCCTCGGAATGAGCAGTTCTTC
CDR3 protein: CATSGYRGRNPRNEQFF

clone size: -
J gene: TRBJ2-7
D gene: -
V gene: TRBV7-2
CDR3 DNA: TGTGCCAGCAGCCTTCGACAGGCCAGCTCCTACGAGCAGTACTTC
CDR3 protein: CASSLRQASSYEQYF

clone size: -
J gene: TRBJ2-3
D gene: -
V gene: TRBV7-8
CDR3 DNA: TGTGCCAGCATCCCCGGGGGATTAATCCCAGATACGCGGTATTTT
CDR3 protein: CASIPGGLIPDTRYF

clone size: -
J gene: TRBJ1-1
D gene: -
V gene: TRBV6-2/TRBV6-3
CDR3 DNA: TGTGCCAGCATCCGAAAACTGAACACTGAAGCTTTCTTT
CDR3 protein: CASIRKLNTEAFF

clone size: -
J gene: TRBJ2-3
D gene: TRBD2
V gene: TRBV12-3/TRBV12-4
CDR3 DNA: TGTGCCAGCAGTCCCCATGCCCCACCTAGCGGGAGGGCAGGGGATACGCAGTATTTT
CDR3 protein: CASSPHAPPSGRAGDTQYF

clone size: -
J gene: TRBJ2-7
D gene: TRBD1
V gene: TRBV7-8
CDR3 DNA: TGTGCCAGCAGCTTTCTCAGGACAGGCCCCGAGCAGTACTTC
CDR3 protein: CASSFLRTGPEQYF

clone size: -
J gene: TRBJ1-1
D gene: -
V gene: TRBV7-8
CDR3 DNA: TGTGCCAGCAGTCCATCGGGAAATGAAGCTTTCTTT
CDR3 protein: CASSPSGNEAFF

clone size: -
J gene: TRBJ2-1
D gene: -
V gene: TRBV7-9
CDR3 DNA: TGTGCCAGCAGGTCGGGGGAGGATGGTGAGCAGTTCTTC
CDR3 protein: CASRSGEDGEQFF

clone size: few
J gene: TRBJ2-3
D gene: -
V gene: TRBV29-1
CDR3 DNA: TGCAGCGTTGAAGATCTAGTACCTTCTAGCACAGATACGCAGTATTTT
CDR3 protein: CSVEDLVPSSTDTQYF